Listed below are T cell receptor beta chains from one sample, sequenced in a study of shared clonotypes between healthy human individuals. Profiled with immunoSEQ multiplex PCR; TCRdb holds only in-frame clones, not every one. In the table there are approximately 620,000 clones, around 97% of which are singletons. The sample comprised naive CD4+ T cells sorted from blood. These receptors were collected from a woman in her 30s in good health. Both conserved end residues are part of each CDR3. D genes are given only for firm matches. Size is stated for part of the rows, as once, few or many counts, or as a class when the clone is expanded.

v_gene	j_gene	abundance	d_gene	CDR3nt	CDR3aa
TRBV28	TRBJ2-7	-	-	TGTGCCAGCAGTTTAAGAGCGGCACACTCATACGAGCAGTACTTC	CASSLRAAHSYEQYF
TRBV7-2	TRBJ2-2	-	TRBD2	TGTGCCAGCAGCCCGTACGGGAGCGGGACTAGCGGGGTCGGGGAGCTGTTTTTT	CASSPYGSGTSGVGELFF
TRBV19	TRBJ1-1	-	TRBD1	TGTGCCAGTGGACAGGGACTAAGGGACACTGAAGCTTTCTTT	CASGQGLRDTEAFF
TRBV6-5	TRBJ1-6	-	TRBD1	TGTGCCAGCAGTTACGGACAGGGGGAAAATAATTCACCCCTCCACTTT	CASSYGQGENNSPLHF
TRBV6-1	TRBJ2-1	-	-	TGTGCCAGCAGTGTTTCGCCTAGCCCATTCGGAGAGCAGTTCTTC	CASSVSPSPFGEQFF
TRBV28	TRBJ2-7	-	-	TGTGCCAGCAGTTCACCAGGGGAGATTTCTCGGGAGCAGTACTTC	CASSSPGEISREQYF
TRBV11-2	TRBJ2-1	-	-	TGTGCCAGCAGCTTAGTTTCGGTTTCCTACAATGAGCAGTTCTTC	CASSLVSVSYNEQFF
TRBV6-5	TRBJ2-1	-	TRBD2	TGTGCCAGCAGTTACAGCGGGAGGCACAATGAGCAGTTCTTC	CASSYSGRHNEQFF
TRBV10-3	TRBJ2-7	-	TRBD2	TGTGCCATCAGTCCCATCCCCATAGCGGGAGACTCCTACGAGCAGTACTTC	CAISPIPIAGDSYEQYF
TRBV2	TRBJ1-3	-	-	TGTGCCAGCAGTGACCGATTCGGGGGTCCACTCTCTGGAAACACCATATATTTT	CASSDRFGGPLSGNTIYF
TRBV7-8	TRBJ2-7	-	-	TGTGCCAGCAGCTCCCTCCCTTACTACGAGCAGTACTTC	CASSSLPYYEQYF
TRBV5-8	TRBJ1-2	few	-	TGTGCCAGCAGCCGGCAGTACTATGGCTACACCTTC	CASSRQYYGYTF
TRBV4-2	TRBJ2-7	few	TRBD2	TGTGCCAGCAGTGATACTAGCGGGCCTCCCCCAGTGCACTTC	CASSDTSGPPPVHF
TRBV18	TRBJ2-3	-	TRBD2	TGTGCCAGCTCACCTCGGACTAGCGGGAGTAATACGCAGTATTTT	CASSPRTSGSNTQYF
TRBV10-3	TRBJ2-3	-	-	TGTGCCGGCGGCCGGGACGTAAGGGATACGCAGTATTTT	CAGGRDVRDTQYF
TRBV25-1	TRBJ2-7	-	-	TGTGCCAGCAGTAACGGGATTCTGTACGAGCAGTACTTC	CASSNGILYEQYF
TRBV30	TRBJ1-5	once	-	TGTGCCTGGAGTGTAAAAGAATATCAGCCCCAGCATTTT	CAWSVKEYQPQHF
TRBV19	TRBJ1-1	-	TRBD1	TGTGCCAGTAGAACCGACAGGGGGACCACTGAAGCTTTCTTT	CASRTDRGTTEAFF
TRBV28	TRBJ1-1	-	-	TGTGCCAGCAGCCCTCCGGTGAACACTGAAGCTTTCTTT	CASSPPVNTEAFF
TRBV19	TRBJ2-3	-	TRBD1	TGTGCCAGTAGTTTCTACAGGGGTCCGTCGGGAGATACGCAGTATTTT	CASSFYRGPSGDTQYF
TRBV11-2	TRBJ2-2	-	-	TGTGCCAGCAGCTTAGAGATGGGGGAGCTGTTTTTT	CASSLEMGELFF
TRBV19	TRBJ2-3	-	-	TGTGCCAGTAGTATAGGGGGAAGCACAGATACGCAGTATTTT	CASSIGGSTDTQYF
TRBV2	TRBJ1-5	-	-	TGTGCCAGCAGGGGTGTCGGGTACCAGCCCCAGCATTTT	CASRGVGYQPQHF
TRBV7-9	TRBJ2-7	-	-	TGTGCCAGCAGCTTAACTTCGGGTAGATCCTACGAGCAGTACTTC	CASSLTSGRSYEQYF
TRBV25-1	TRBJ2-2	-	-	TGTGCCAGCAGTGACGGATTTTCAGGAGGGACCGGGGAGCTGTTTTTT	CASSDGFSGGTGELFF
TRBV28	TRBJ1-4	-	-	TGTGCCAGCAGTCTCGCAGGGTATAGTGAAAAACTGTTTTTT	CASSLAGYSEKLFF
TRBV28	TRBJ2-7	-	-	TGTGCCAGCAGTTATTCCTTGACCGCCCGGGGCTACGAGCAGTACTTC	CASSYSLTARGYEQYF
TRBV11-2	TRBJ2-1	-	TRBD2	TGTGCCAGCAGCAGTAGCGGGGATTCCTACAATGAGCAGTTCTTC	CASSSSGDSYNEQFF
TRBV4-1	TRBJ2-2	-	TRBD2	TGCGCCAGCAGCGGCGGCGGGAGACGGGACACCGGGGAGCTGTTTTTT	CASSGGGRRDTGELFF
TRBV7-9	TRBJ2-3	-	TRBD2	TGTGCCAGCAGCTCCGGGAGGGATACGCAGTATTTT	CASSSGRDTQYF
TRBV19	TRBJ1-5	-	-	TGTGCCAGTAGGATTAGTACAGGCGAATACCAGCCCCAGCATTTT	CASRISTGEYQPQHF
TRBV15	TRBJ1-2	-	TRBD1	TGTGCCACCAGCAGCGACAGGGCCGGTGGCTACACCTTC	CATSSDRAGGYTF
TRBV19	TRBJ1-3	-	TRBD1	TGTGCCAGTGAACAGGGGGCCTCTGGAAACACCATATATTTT	CASEQGASGNTIYF
TRBV2	TRBJ1-3	-	-	TGTGCCAGCAGTGAAGGGAACACCATATATTTT	CASSEGNTIYF
TRBV5-1	TRBJ2-3	once	TRBD2	TGCGCCAGCAGCAAGCGGGGCAACACTCGCACAGATACGCAGTATTTT	CASSKRGNTRTDTQYF
TRBV11-2	TRBJ1-1	-	-	TGTGCCAGCAGCTTAGTGCAGGGAGACACTGAAGCTTTCTTT	CASSLVQGDTEAFF
TRBV28	TRBJ2-3	-	-	TGTGCCAGCAGTTTATCCGGATTCTCCGGGAGCACAGATACGCAGTATTTT	CASSLSGFSGSTDTQYF
TRBV6-5	TRBJ1-5	once	-	TGTGCCACCACCTCGGGGGGCTATCAGCCCCAGCATTTT	CATTSGGYQPQHF
TRBV5-8	TRBJ2-1	-	-	TGTGCCAGCAGCTGGGGAGTAGCGTCTCTTATTAGCTCCTACAATGAGCAGTTCTTC	CASSWGVASLISSYNEQFF
TRBV27	TRBJ1-2	-	TRBD1	TGTGCCAGCAGTTTAGCGACAGGGCAGTCTGGCTACACCTTC	CASSLATGQSGYTF
TRBV5-5	TRBJ1-1	-	-	TGTGCCAGCAGCTTGGGGCGGCTGAACACTGAAGCTTTCTTT	CASSLGRLNTEAFF
TRBV5-1	TRBJ2-5	-	-	TGCGCCAGCAGCTTGGCGATTCCCCCAGAGACCCAGTACTTC	CASSLAIPPETQYF
TRBV27	TRBJ1-2	once	TRBD1	TGTGCCAGCAGCCCGGACAGGGCTTGGGGCTACACCTTC	CASSPDRAWGYTF
TRBV28	TRBJ1-4	once	-	TGTGCCAGCAGTCCAGCCAGGGGACTTAATGAAAAACTGTTTTTT	CASSPARGLNEKLFF
TRBV28	TRBJ1-5	-	-	TGTGCCAGCAGTTCCTATCAGCCCCAGCATTTT	CASSSYQPQHF
TRBV28	TRBJ1-1	-	TRBD1	TGTGCCAGCTCGGGAGGGGGCGTATTATCTGAAGCTTTCTTT	CASSGGGVLSEAFF
TRBV7-9	TRBJ2-3	-	-	TGTGCCAGCAGCTTCGGGTGGGGCGGTAGCACAGATACGCAGTATTTT	CASSFGWGGSTDTQYF
TRBV18	TRBJ1-3	-	TRBD1	TGTGCCAGCTCACCGGGAGGGGGCGATTCTGGAAACACCATATATTTT	CASSPGGGDSGNTIYF
TRBV4-1	TRBJ2-5	-	-	TGCGCCAGCAGCCAAAGGACTAAAGAGACCCAGTACTTC	CASSQRTKETQYF
TRBV5-1	TRBJ2-7	-	TRBD1	TGCGCCAGCAGTCCGGAGACAGGGGACCCCTACGAGCAGTACTTC	CASSPETGDPYEQYF
TRBV28	TRBJ1-5	-	TRBD1	TGTGCCAGCAGACGACAGGGGGGAAATCAGCCCCAGCATTTT	CASRRQGGNQPQHF
TRBV5-5	TRBJ1-5	-	-	TGTGCCAGCAGTCGGTCTTTCATCCGGCAGACCGATCAGCCCCAGCATTTT	CASSRSFIRQTDQPQHF
TRBV27	TRBJ1-5	-	-	TGTGCCAGCAGTTTCATGCAGGGAGGTCAGCCCCAGCATTTT	CASSFMQGGQPQHF
TRBV19	TRBJ2-1	-	-	TGTGCCAGTAGTCCAACAGGTCCGCAGATTGGCAATGAGCAGTTCTTC	CASSPTGPQIGNEQFF
TRBV5-1	TRBJ2-5	-	-	TGCGCCAGCAGCTTGGCAGGGCTCTCAGAGACCCAGTACTTC	CASSLAGLSETQYF
TRBV5-1	TRBJ2-2	-	TRBD2	TGCGCCAGCAGCTTGGCCGGTCTAGCGGGAGTTGGCGGGGAGCTGTTTTTT	CASSLAGLAGVGGELFF
TRBV5-4	TRBJ2-7	-	TRBD2	TGTGCCAGCAGAAAAACTAGCGGGAGCTCCTACGAGCAGTACTTC	CASRKTSGSSYEQYF
TRBV2	TRBJ1-5	once	-	TGTGCCAGCAGTGAACAACAGGGCCGGCTTAGCAATCAGCCCCAGCATTTT	CASSEQQGRLSNQPQHF